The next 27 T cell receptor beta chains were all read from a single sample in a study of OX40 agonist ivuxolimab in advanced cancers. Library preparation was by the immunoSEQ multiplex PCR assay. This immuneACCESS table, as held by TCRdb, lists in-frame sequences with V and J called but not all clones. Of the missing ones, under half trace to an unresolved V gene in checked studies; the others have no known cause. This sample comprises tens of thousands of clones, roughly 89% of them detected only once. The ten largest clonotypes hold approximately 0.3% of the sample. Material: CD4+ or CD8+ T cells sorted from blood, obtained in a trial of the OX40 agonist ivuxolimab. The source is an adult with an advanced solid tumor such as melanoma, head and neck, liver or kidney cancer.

CDR3 sequence reads: CASTRTSQYNEQFF. Written as DNA, the CDR3 is TGTGCCAGTACCCGGACTAGCCAATACAATGAGCAGTTCTTC. The chain has TRBV19 and TRBJ2-1, with 8 bases that match TRBD2. J gave up 4 bases and V 7 bases, and 6 bases lay outside the gene matches. Germline V lookup: CDR1 LNHDA, CDR2 SQIVND (reference sequence). The CDR3 is 14 amino acids.

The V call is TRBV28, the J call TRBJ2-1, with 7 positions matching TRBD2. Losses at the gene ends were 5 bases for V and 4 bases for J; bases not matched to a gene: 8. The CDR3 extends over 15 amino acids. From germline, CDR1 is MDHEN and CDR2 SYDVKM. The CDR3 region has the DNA TGTGCCAGCAGTCCTCTAGCGGATCTATACAATGAGCAGTTCTTC. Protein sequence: CASSPLADLYNEQFF.

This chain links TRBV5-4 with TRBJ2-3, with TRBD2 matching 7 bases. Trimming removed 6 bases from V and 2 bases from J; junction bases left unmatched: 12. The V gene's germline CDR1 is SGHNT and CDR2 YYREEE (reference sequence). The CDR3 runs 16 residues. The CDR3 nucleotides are TGTGCCAGCACCTTTGGCGGGGGACTTAACACAGATACGCAGTATTTT. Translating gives CASTFGGGLNTDTQYF.

The CDR3 nucleotides read TGTGCCAGTAGCGGCCGCGGCGGCCAGGGGTATCAGCCCCAGCATTTT. It specifies CASSGRGGQGYQPQHF. This chain uses TRBV19 with TRBJ1-5, with D maybe TRBD1 (6 bases). Germline V CDR1 and CDR2: LNHDA, SQIVND (reference sequence). The CDR3 covers 16 residues. V gave up 6 bases and J gave up 5 bases, with 20 bases separating them.

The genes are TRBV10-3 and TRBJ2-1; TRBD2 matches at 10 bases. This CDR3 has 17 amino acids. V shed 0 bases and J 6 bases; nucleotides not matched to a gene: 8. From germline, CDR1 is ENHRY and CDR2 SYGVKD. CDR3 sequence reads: CAISESLAGGPFNEQFF. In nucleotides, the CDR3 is TGTGCCATCAGTGAGTCTTTAGCGGGGGGCCCATTCAATGAGCAGTTCTTC.

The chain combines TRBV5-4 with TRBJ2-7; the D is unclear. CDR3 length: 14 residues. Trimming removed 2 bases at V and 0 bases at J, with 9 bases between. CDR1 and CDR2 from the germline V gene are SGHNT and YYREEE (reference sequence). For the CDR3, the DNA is TGTGCCAGCAGCTTAACACAAAGCTCCTACGAGCAGTACTTC. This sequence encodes CASSLTQSSYEQYF.

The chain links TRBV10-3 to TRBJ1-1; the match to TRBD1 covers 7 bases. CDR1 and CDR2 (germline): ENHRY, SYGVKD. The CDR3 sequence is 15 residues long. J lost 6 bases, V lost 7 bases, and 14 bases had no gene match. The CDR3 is CAITIQGFMSAEAFF. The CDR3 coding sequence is TGTGCCATCACAATACAGGGGTTCATGTCTGCTGAAGCTTTCTTT.

The CDR3 loop is CASSPSALSNTEAFF. The CDR3 region has the DNA TGTGCCAGCAGCCCCAGCGCTCTATCGAACACTGAAGCTTTCTTT. This chain connects TRBV7-2 to TRBJ1-1, with D uncertain. V was trimmed by 5 bases and J by 1 base, leaving 14 bases between them. CDR3 size: 15 residues. CDR1 is SGHTA and CDR2 is FQGNSA in the germline V gene.

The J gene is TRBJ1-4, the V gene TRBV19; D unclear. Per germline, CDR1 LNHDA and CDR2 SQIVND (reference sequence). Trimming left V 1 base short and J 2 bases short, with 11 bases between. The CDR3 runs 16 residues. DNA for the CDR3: TGTGCCAGTAGTATAGGAGTCGAGTTGACTAATGAAAAACTGTTTTTT. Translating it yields CASSIGVELTNEKLFF.

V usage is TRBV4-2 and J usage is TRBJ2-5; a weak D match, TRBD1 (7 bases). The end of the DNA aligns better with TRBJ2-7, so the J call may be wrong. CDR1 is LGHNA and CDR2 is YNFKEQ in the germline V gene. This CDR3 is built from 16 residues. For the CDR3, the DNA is TGTGCCAGCAGCCCGCGGGGACAGCGGAGCTCCTACGAGCAGTACTTC. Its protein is CASSPRGQRSSYEQYF.

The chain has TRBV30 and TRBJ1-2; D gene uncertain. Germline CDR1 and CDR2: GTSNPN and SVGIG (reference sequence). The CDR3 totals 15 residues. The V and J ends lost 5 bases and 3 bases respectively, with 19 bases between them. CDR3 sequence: CAWWSGEALYYGYTF. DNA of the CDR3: TGTGCCTGGTGGTCAGGAGAGGCCCTTTACTATGGCTACACCTTC.

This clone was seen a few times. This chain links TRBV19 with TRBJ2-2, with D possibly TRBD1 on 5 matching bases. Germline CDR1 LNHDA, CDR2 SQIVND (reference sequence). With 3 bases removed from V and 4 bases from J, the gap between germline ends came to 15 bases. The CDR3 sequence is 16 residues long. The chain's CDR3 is CASSMRQSVPTGELFF. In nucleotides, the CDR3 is TGTGCCAGTAGTATGAGACAGTCGGTGCCCACCGGGGAGCTGTTTTTT.

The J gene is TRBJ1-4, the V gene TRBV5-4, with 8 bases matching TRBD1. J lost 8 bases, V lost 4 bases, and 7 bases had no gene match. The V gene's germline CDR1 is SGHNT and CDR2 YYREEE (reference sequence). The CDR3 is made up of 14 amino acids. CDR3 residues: CASSPGQGREKLFF. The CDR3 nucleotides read TGTGCCAGCAGCCCCGGACAGGGACGAGAAAAACTGTTTTTT.

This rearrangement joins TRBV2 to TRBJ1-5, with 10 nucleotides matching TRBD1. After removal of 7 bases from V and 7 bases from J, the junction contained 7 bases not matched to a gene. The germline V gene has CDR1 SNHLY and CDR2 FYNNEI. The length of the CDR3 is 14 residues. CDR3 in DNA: TGTGCCAGCACCCTAGACAGGGGGCGGCAGCCCCAGCATTTT. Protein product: CASTLDRGRQPQHF.

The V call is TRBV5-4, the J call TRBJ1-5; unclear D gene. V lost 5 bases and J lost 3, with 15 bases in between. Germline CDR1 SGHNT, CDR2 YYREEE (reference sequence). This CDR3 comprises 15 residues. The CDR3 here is CASSSDGVHNQPQHF. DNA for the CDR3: TGTGCCAGCAGTTCGGACGGAGTCCACAATCAGCCCCAGCATTTT.

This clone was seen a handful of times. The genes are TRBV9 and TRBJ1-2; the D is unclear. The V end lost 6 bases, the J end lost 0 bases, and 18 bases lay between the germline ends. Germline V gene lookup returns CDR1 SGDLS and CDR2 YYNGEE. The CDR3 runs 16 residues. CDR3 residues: CASTPLRVGSNYGYTF. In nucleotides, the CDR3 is TGTGCCAGCACTCCATTGAGGGTGGGCTCTAACTATGGCTACACCTTC.

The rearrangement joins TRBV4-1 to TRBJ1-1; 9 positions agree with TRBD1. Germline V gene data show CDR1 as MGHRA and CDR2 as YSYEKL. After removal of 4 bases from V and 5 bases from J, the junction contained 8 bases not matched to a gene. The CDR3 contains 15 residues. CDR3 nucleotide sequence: TGCGCCAGCAGCCCTCCCGGGACAGGGTCGACTGAAGCTTTCTTT. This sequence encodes CASSPPGTGSTEAFF.

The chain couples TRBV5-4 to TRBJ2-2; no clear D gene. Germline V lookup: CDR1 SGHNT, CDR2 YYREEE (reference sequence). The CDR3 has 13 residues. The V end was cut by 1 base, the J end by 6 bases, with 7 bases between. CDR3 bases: TGTGCCAGCAGCTTGTACTCGGCCGGGGAGCTGTTTTTT. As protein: CASSLYSAGELFF.

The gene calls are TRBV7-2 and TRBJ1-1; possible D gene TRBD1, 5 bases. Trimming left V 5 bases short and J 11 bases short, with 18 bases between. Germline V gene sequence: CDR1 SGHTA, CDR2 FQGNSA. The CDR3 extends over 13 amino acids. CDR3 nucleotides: TGTGCCAGCAGCCTCGACGGACGAGGGGAGGCTTTCTTT. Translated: CASSLDGRGEAFF.

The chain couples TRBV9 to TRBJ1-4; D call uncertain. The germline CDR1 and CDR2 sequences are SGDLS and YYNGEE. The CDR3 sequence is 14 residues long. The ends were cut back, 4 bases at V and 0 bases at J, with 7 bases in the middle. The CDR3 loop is CASSFGATNEKLFF. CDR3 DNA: TGTGCCAGCAGCTTTGGGGCAACTAATGAAAAACTGTTTTTT.

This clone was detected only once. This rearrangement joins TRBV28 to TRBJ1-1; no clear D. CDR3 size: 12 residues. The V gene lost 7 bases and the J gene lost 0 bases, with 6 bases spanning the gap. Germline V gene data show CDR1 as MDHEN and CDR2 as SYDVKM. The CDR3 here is CASTQVNTEAFF. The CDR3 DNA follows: TGTGCCAGCACCCAGGTGAACACTGAAGCTTTCTTT.

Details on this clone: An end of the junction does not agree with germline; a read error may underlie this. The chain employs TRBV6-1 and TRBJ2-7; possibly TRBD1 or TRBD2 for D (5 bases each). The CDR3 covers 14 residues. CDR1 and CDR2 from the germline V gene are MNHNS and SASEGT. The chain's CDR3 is CASTEGSRVYEQYF. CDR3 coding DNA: TGTGCCAGCACTGAAGGGAGCAGGGTCTACGAGCAGTACTTC.

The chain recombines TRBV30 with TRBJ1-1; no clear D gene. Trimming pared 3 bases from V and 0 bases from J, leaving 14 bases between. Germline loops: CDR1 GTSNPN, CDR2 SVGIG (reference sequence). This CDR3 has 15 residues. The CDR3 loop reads CAWRPGRTMNTEAFF. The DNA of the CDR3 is TGTGCCTGGAGGCCCGGACGGACCATGAACACTGAAGCTTTCTTT.

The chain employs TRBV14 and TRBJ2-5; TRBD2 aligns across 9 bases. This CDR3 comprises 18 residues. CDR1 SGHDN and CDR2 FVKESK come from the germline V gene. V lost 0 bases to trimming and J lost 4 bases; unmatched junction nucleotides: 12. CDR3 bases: TGTGCCAGCAGCCAAGATGGGCCCCTTGGGGGACTAGCAGAGACCCAGTACTTC. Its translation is CASSQDGPLGGLAETQYF.

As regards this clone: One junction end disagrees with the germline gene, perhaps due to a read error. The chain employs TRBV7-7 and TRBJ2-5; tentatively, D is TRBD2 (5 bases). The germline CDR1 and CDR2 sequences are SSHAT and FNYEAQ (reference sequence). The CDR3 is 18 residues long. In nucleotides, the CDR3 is TGTGCTAGCAGCCCTGGCCCCCGGGGATCGGACTCTAAGGAGACCCAGTACTTC. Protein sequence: CASSPGPRGSDSKETQYF. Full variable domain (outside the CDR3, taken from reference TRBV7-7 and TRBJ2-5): GAGVSQSPRYKVTKRGQDVTLRCDPISSHATLYWYQQALGQGPEFLTYFNYEAQPDKSGLPSDRFSAERPEGSISTLTIQRTEQRDSAMYRCASSPGPRGSDSKETQYFGPGTRLLVL.

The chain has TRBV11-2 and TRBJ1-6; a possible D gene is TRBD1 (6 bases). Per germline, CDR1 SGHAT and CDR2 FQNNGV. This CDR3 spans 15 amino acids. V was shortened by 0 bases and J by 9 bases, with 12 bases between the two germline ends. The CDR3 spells CASSLEAGASSPLHF. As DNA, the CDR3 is TGTGCCAGCAGCTTAGAAGCAGGGGCCAGTTCACCCCTCCACTTT. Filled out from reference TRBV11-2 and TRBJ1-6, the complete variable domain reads EAGVAQSPRYKIIEKRQSVAFWCNPISGHATLYWYQQILGQGPKLLIQFQNNGVVDDSQLPKDRFSAERLKGVDSTLKIQPAKLEDSAVYLCASSLEAGASSPLHFGNGTRLTVT.

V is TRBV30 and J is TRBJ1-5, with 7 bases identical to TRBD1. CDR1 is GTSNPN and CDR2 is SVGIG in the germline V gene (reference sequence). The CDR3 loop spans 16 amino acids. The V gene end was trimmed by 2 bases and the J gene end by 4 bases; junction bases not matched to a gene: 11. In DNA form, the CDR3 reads TGTGCCTGGAGTCAGGGGGGACGGAAAGGGAATCAGCCCCAGCATTTT. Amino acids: CAWSQGGRKGNQPQHF.